This TCR beta chain was observed in a study of blood T cell repertoires in COVID-19. In the study overall: Samples taken during acute and convalescent COVID-19 were collected in the United States, Italy and Spain. PBMCs, B-cell-depleted T cells, or T cells provided the cDNA or gDNA that made up the material.

Per the germline V gene, CDR1 is LGHNA and CDR2 is YSLEER. With V trimmed by 0 bases and J by 10 bases, 8 bases remained unmatched. This CDR3 is 16 amino acids long. As processed by the authors: Estimation of nucleated cell counts relied on the amplification of reference gene primers. The table came from immunoSEQ multiplex PCR; TCRdb's copy has only in-frame clones and leaves some out. The V and J calls and clone size were taken over from that table, and D and trimming were inferred from the DNA. The profile shows over 110,000 clones, roughly 85% of them singletons. The sequenced sample consisted of peripheral blood. V and J are TRBV4-3 and TRBJ1-6; 8 bases map to TRBD1. The TCR originated in a man aged 60 to 75 with acute or convalescent COVID-19. The CDR3, as DNA: TGCGCCAGCAGCCAAGATCCGCAGGGGGCTTACTCACCCCTCCACTTT. Its translation is CASSQDPQGAYSPLHF.